Below, one T cell receptor beta chain is given with its context. The target antigen is unknown. The authors reverse transcribed all of the isolated RNA, so sequencing captured expressed TCRB transcripts. Profiled with immunoSEQ multiplex PCR; TCRdb holds only in-frame clones, not every one. Found here are about 15,000 clones, 55% to 75% of them singletons; the top ten hold more than 2%. By way of CD45RO/CCR7/CD25/CD127/CD95/CD27, the CD4+ regulatory, stem cell-like memory, central memory and naive cells were sorted. V was pared by 5 bases and J by 3 bases, with 5 bases of the junction left unmatched. CDR1 is MNHEY, CDR2 SMNVEV, per germline (reference sequence). The CDR3 extends over 15 amino acids. This specimen comes from a study of beta chain features in type 1 diabetes. Study-wide results and limits: Among all four CD4+ subsets, Type 1 diabetes patients had TCRB CDR3s that were moderately but significantly shorter.

The receptor was derived from a man aged 25 to 45 with type 1 diabetes. The chain has TRBV27 and TRBJ2-7, with 12 bases lining up with TRBD2. The sequencing sample was made of Tregs from blood. CDR3 nucleotide sequence: TGTGCCAGCAGTCCCCGGACTAGCGGGGACTACGAGCAGTACTTC. The encoded protein is CASSPRTSGDYEQYF.